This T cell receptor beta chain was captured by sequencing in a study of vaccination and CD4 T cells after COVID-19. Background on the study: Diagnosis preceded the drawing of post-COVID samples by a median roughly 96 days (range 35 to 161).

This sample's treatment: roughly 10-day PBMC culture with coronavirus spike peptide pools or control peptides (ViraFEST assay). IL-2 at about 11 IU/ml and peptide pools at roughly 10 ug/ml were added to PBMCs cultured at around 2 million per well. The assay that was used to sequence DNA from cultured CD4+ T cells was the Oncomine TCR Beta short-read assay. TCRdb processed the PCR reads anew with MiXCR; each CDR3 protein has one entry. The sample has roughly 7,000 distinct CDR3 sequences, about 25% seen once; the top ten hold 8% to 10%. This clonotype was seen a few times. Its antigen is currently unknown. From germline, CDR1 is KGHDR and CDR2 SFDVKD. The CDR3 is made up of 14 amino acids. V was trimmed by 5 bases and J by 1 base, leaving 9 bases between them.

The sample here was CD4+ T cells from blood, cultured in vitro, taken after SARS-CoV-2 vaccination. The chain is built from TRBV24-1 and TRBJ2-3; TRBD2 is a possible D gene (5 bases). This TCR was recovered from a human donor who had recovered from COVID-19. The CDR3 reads CATSAQEGTDTQYF. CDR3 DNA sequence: TGTGCCACCAGTGCGCAGGAGGGCACAGATACGCAGTATTTT.